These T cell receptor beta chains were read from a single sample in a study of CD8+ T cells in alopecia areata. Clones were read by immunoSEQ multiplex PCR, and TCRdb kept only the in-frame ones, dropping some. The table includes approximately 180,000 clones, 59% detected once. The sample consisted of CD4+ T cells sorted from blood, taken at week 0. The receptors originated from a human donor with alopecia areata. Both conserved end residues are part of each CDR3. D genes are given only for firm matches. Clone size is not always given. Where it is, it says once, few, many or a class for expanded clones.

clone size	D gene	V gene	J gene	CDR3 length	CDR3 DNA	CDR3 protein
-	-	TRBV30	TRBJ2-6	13	TGTGCCTGGCAGGGGCTTGGGGCCAACGTCCTGACTTTC	CAWQGLGANVLTF
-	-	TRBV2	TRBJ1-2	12	TGTGCCAGCAGTGACCGGGACGGTGGCTACACCTTC	CASSDRDGGYTF
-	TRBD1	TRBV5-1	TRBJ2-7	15	TGCGCCAGCAGCTTGTGGGACAGGGACTCCTACGAGCAGTACTTC	CASSLWDRDSYEQYF
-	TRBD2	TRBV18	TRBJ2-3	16	TGTGCCAGCTCGCCGAGGGTAGCGGGGGCCATGGATACGCAGTATTTT	CASSPRVAGAMDTQYF
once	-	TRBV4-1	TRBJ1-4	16	TGCGCCAGCAGCCAAAACAGGGATGCAACTAATGAAAAACTGTTTTTT	CASSQNRDATNEKLFF
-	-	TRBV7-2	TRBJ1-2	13	TGTGCCAGCAGCTTATCGGGGAGCTATGGCTACACCTTC	CASSLSGSYGYTF
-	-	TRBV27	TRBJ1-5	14	TGTGCCAGCAGCCTCGGGGGGGGCAATCAGCCCCAGCATTTT	CASSLGGGNQPQHF
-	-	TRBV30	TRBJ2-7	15	TGTGCCTGGATGCTAACAGGTTCTTCGGCCCACGAGCAGTACTTC	CAWMLTGSSAHEQYF
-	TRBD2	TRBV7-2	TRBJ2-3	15	TGTGCCAGCAGCCTAAGCGGGGGGCGCGGAGATACGCAGTATTTT	CASSLSGGRGDTQYF
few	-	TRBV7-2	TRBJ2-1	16	TGTGCCAGCAGCTTAGGCAGGGGAGGGTCCTACAATGAGCAGTTCTTC	CASSLGRGGSYNEQFF
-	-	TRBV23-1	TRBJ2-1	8	TGCGCCAGCAGAGAGCAGTTCTTC	CASREQFF